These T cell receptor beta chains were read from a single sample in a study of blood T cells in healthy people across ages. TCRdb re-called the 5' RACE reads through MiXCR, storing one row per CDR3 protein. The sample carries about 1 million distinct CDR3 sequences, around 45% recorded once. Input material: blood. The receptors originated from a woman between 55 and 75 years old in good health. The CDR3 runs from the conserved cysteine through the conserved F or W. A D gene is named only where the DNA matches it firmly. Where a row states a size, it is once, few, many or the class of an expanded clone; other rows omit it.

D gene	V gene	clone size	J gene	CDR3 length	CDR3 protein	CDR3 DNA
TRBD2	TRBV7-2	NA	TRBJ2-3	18	CASSLTSSGSWSTDTQYF	TGTGCCAGCAGCCTAACATCTAGCGGGAGCTGGAGCACAGATACGCAGTATTTT
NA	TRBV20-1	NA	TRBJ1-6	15	CSARGRQVNNSPLHF	TGCAGTGCTAGAGGAAGACAGGTCAATAATTCACCCCTCCACTTT
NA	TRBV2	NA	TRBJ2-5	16	CASSDSDRGVFETQYF	TGTGCCAGCAGTGATTCGGACAGAGGGGTTTTCGAGACCCAGTACTTC
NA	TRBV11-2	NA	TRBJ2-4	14	CASTRTLAKNIQYF	TGTGCCAGCACAAGGACTCTAGCCAAAAACATTCAGTACTTC
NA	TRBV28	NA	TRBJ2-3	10	CASSLATQYF	TGTGCCAGCAGTTTAGCGACGCAGTATTTT
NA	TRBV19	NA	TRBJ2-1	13	CASTGTHYNEQFF	TGTGCCAGTACCGGGACCCACTACAATGAGCAGTTCTTC
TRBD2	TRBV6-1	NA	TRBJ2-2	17	CASSELTSGPNTGELFF	TGTGCCAGCAGTGAGCTAACTAGCGGGCCGAACACCGGGGAGCTGTTTTTT
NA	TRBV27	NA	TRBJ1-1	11	CASKLDGKAFF	TGTGCCAGCAAGCTCGACGGTAAAGCTTTCTTT
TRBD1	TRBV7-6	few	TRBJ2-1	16	CASSQAGTGSSNEQFF	TGTGCCAGCAGCCAAGCCGGGACAGGGTCGAGTAATGAGCAGTTCTTC
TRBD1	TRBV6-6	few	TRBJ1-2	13	CASTPGGTDGYTF	TGTGCCAGCACCCCAGGGGGAACCGATGGCTACACCTTC
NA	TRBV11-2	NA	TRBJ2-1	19	CASSLGSGLGVSSYNEQFF	TGTGCCAGCAGCTTAGGTTCCGGATTGGGTGTTAGCTCCTACAATGAGCAGTTCTTC
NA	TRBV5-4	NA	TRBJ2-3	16	CASSLQAVGALVTQYF	TGTGCCAGCAGCTTACAAGCAGTGGGAGCCCTCGTTACGCAGTATTTT
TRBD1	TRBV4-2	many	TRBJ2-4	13	CASSQERTGFQYF	TGTGCCAGCAGCCAAGAGAGGACAGGGTTTCAGTACTTC
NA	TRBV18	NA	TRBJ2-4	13	CASSPVGDGEQYF	TGTGCCAGCTCACCAGTCGGTGATGGGGAGCAGTACTTC
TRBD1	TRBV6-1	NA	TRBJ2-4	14	CASTWTGPKLGQYF	TGTGCCAGCACCTGGACAGGGCCTAAGCTGGGTCAGTACTTC
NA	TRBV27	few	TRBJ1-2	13	CASTTHTNYGYTF	TGTGCCAGCACCACTCATACCAACTATGGCTACACCTTC
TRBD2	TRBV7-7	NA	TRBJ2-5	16	CASSLGAGGDQETQYF	TGTGCTAGCAGCTTAGGAGCGGGGGGGGATCAAGAGACCCAGTACTTC
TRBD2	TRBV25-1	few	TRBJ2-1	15	CASSEFQRETAEQFF	TGTGCCAGCAGTGAATTCCAGCGGGAGACCGCTGAGCAGTTCTTC
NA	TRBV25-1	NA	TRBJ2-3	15	CASSEYGRGTDTQYF	TGTGCCAGCAGTGAATATGGACGCGGCACAGATACGCAGTATTTT
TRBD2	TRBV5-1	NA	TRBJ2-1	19	CASSLDSASGALSYNEQFF	TGCGCCAGCAGCTTGGATTCGGCTAGCGGTGCCCTCTCCTACAATGAGCAGTTCTTC
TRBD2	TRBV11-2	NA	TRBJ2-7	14	CASSTSGVFYEQYF	TGTGCCAGCAGCACTAGCGGGGTTTTCTACGAGCAGTACTTC
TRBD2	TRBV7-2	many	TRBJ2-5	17	CASSLVFSGIRMETQYF	TGTGCCAGCAGCTTAGTTTTTAGCGGGATCCGTATGGAGACCCAGTACTTC
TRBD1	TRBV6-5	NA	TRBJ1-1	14	CASSRRGHGTEAFF	TGTGCCAGCAGCCGCAGGGGGCATGGCACTGAAGCTTTCTTT
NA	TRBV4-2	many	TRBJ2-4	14	CASSQVPGRGIQYF	TGTGCCAGCAGCCAAGTTCCGGGAAGGGGCATTCAGTACTTC
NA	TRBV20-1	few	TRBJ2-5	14	CSARDLWVLETQYF	TGCAGTGCTAGAGATCTTTGGGTGTTAGAGACCCAGTACTTC
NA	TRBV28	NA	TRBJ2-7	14	CASSVRAVHYEQYF	TGTGCCAGCAGTGTGAGAGCGGTCCACTACGAGCAGTACTTC
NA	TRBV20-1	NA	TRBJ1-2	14	CSALQAGGYYGYTF	TGCAGTGCACTACAGGCAGGAGGGTACTATGGCTACACCTTC
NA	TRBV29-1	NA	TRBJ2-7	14	CSVRKGWQGYEQYF	TGCAGCGTCCGTAAGGGATGGCAGGGTTACGAGCAGTACTTC
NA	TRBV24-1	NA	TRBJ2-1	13	CATSDSGRDEQFF	TGTGCCACCAGTGATTCGGGTCGGGATGAGCAGTTCTTC
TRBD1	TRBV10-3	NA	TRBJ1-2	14	CAISIEQGARGYTF	TGTGCCATCAGTATAGAGCAGGGGGCGCGAGGCTACACCTTC
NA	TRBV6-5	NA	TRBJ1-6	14	CASRSGRINSPLHF	TGTGCCAGCAGATCGGGACGGATTAATTCACCCCTCCACTTT
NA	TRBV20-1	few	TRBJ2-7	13	CSARGAAGYEQYF	TGCAGTGCTAGAGGGGCGGCGGGCTACGAGCAGTACTTC
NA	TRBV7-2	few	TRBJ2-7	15	CASSPQDSSYNEQYF	TGTGCCAGCAGCCCCCAAGACAGCTCCTACAATGAGCAGTACTTC
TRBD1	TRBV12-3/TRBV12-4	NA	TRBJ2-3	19	CASLPGPGDRGRSTDTQYF	TGTGCCAGCCTCCCCGGCCCTGGGGACAGGGGCCGAAGCACAGATACGCAGTATTTT
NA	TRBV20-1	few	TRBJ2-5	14	CSGSRLQGSETQYF	TGCAGTGGATCGCGCCTACAGGGATCGGAGACCCAGTACTTC
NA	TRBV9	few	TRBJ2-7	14	CASSVADSHYEQYF	TGTGCCAGCAGCGTCGCAGACAGTCACTACGAGCAGTACTTC
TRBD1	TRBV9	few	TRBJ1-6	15	CASSAGQGANSPLHF	TGTGCCAGCAGCGCCGGACAGGGTGCTAATTCACCCCTCCACTTT
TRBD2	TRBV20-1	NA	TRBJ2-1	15	CSARDPGLVGNEQFF	TGCAGTGCTAGAGACCCGGGACTAGTGGGAAATGAGCAGTTCTTC
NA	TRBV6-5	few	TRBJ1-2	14	CASSRSSGDYGYTF	TGTGCCAGCAGTAGATCGTCAGGCGACTATGGCTACACCTTC
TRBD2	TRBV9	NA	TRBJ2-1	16	CASSVGGGGHHNEQFF	TGTGCCAGCAGCGTAGGGGGGGGAGGACACCACAATGAGCAGTTCTTC
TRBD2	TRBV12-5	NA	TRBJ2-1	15	CASGVTSGTNNEQFF	TGTGCTAGTGGGGTGACTAGCGGGACCAACAATGAGCAGTTCTTC
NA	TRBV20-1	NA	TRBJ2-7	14	CSASGTLLSYEQYF	TGCAGTGCTAGTGGCACACTCCTCTCCTACGAGCAGTACTTC
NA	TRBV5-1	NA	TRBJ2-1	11	CASSDTMGQFF	TGCGCCAGCAGCGACACGATGGGACAGTTCTTC
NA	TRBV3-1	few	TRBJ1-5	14	CASSHRGGSQPQHF	TGTGCCAGCAGCCACCGCGGGGGAAGTCAGCCCCAGCATTTT
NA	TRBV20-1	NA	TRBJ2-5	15	CSARTGRAGGETQYF	TGCAGTGCTAGGACGGGACGAGCGGGTGGAGAGACCCAGTACTTC
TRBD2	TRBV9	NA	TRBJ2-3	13	CASSPPAGGTQYF	TGTGCCAGCAGCCCCCCAGCGGGAGGGACGCAGTATTTT
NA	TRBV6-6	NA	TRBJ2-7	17	CASSFTSGPEIYYEQYF	TGTGCCAGCAGTTTCACCTCTGGGCCGGAAATCTACTACGAGCAGTACTTC
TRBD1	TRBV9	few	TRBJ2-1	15	CASSVRDRGYNEQFF	TGTGCCAGCAGCGTCAGGGACAGGGGTTACAATGAGCAGTTCTTC
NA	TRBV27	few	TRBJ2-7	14	CARMEGQYSYEQYF	TGTGCCAGGATGGAGGGACAGTACTCCTACGAGCAGTACTTC
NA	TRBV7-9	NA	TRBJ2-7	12	CAGSLGTYEQYF	TGTGCCGGCAGCTTAGGCACCTACGAGCAGTACTTC
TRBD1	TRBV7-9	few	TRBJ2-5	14	CASSSYRGLETQYF	TGTGCCAGCAGCTCCTACAGGGGTTTGGAGACCCAGTACTTC
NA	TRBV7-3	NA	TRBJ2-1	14	CASSLIRQTNEQFF	TGTGCCAGCAGCTTAATAAGGCAGACCAATGAGCAGTTCTTC
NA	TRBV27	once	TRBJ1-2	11	CASSGHGGYTF	TGTGCCAGCAGTGGACATGGGGGCTACACCTTC
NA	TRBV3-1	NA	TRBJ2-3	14	CASSPTASTDTQYF	TGTGCCAGCAGCCCGACCGCTAGCACAGATACGCAGTATTTT
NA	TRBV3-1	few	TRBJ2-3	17	CASSQYLADRITDTQYF	TGTGCCAGCAGCCAATATTTGGCGGACCGGATCACAGATACGCAGTATTTT
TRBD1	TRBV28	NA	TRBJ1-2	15	CASSPETGARYGYTF	TGTGCCAGCAGTCCCGAGACAGGGGCACGATATGGCTACACCTTC
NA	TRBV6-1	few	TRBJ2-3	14	CASRLHREQDTQYF	TGTGCCAGCAGACTCCACCGGGAGCAAGATACGCAGTATTTT
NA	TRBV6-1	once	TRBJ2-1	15	CASSENSGSYNEQFF	TGTGCCAGCAGTGAAAATAGCGGCTCCTACAATGAGCAGTTCTTC
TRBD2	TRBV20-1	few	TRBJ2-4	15	CSAILGRPRENIQYF	TGCAGTGCTATTCTCGGGAGGCCAAGGGAAAACATTCAGTACTTC